The rows below give T cell receptor beta chains drawn from one sample of a study of cytomegalovirus exposure and HLA in healthy donors. Using immunoSEQ multiplex PCR, the repertoire was profiled, and TCRdb retains in-frame clones only, with some absent. The data hold 110,000 or so clones, with over 60% observed a single time. Material for sequencing was PBMCs. Receptors originate from a man aged 18 to 30 in good health and CMV-seropositive. Each CDR3 is given with its conserved first and last residue. Fields, in order: clone size, V gene, D gene, J gene, CDR3 DNA, CDR3 protein. D genes are given only for firm matches. The listing skips clone size in some rows; elsewhere it reads once, few, many or a size class.

>-|TRBV28|-|TRBJ1-1
TGTGCCAGCAATTCAGGGTTGCCGAACACTGAAGCTTTCTTT
CASNSGLPNTEAFF
>-|TRBV14|TRBD1|TRBJ1-4
TGTGCCAGCAGCCGAAGGTACAGGGGAGAAGCCGAAAAACTGTTTTTT
CASSRRYRGEAEKLFF
>-|TRBV5-1|-|TRBJ2-1
TGCGCCAGCAGCCTCGACTACTTTCGGCAGTTCTTC
CASSLDYFRQFF
>-|TRBV2|TRBD1|TRBJ1-1
TGTGCCAGCATGTACAGGGGGCAGAACACTGAAGCTTTCTTT
CASMYRGQNTEAFF
>-|TRBV11-2|-|TRBJ1-4
TGTGCCAGCAGCTTAGGTGGCAGGGGTAATGAAAAACTGTTTTTT
CASSLGGRGNEKLFF
>-|TRBV27|-|TRBJ1-5
TGTGCCAGCAGTTTATCGTATAGCAATCAGCCCCAGCATTTT
CASSLSYSNQPQHF
>once|TRBV5-1|-|TRBJ1-2
TGCGCCAGCAGCATGGACAGAGCCATCTATGGCTACACCTTC
CASSMDRAIYGYTF
>large|TRBV20-1|-|TRBJ1-2
TGCAGTGTGATGGGGCCCTACACCTTC
CSVMGPYTF
>-|TRBV6-1|-|TRBJ2-2
TGTGCCAGCAGTGAGCGGGTAGCGGTATCGGCCGGGGAGCTGTTTTTT
CASSERVAVSAGELFF
>-|TRBV7-9|-|TRBJ2-7
TGTGCCAGCAGCTACACAGGTCACGAGCAGTACTTC
CASSYTGHEQYF
>-|TRBV19|-|TRBJ1-2
TGTGCCAGTAGTATAGTCGGGGAGACCGGTAGCTACACCTTC
CASSIVGETGSYTF
>-|TRBV5-5|-|TRBJ1-4
TGTGCCAGCAGCTTGGCGACGGTCAGGGAAAATGAAAAACTGTTTTTT
CASSLATVRENEKLFF
>-|TRBV5-4|TRBD2|TRBJ2-7
TGTGCCAGCAGCTCCCCGACAGGTTCCATGGGACTAGTTGTGCACGAGCAGTACTTC
CASSSPTGSMGLVVHEQYF
>-|TRBV7-2|TRBD1|TRBJ1-2
TGTGCCAGCAGCCAAGGACAGGAGGAGGACTATGGCTACACCTTC
CASSQGQEEDYGYTF
>-|TRBV28|-|TRBJ1-1
TGTGCCAGCAGTTTACTTCCCAGGGGATTTAACACTGAAGCTTTCTTT
CASSLLPRGFNTEAFF